Presented here are 18 T cell receptor beta chains from one specimen sequenced in a study of cytotoxic CD8 clonotypes in ibrutinib-treated CLL. TCRdb keeps only in-frame clones here, not all; method: immunoSEQ multiplex PCR. The sample lists around 310,000 clones, 80% occurring once. Sequenced material: PBMCs, taken before ibrutinib treatment. The source is a human donor with chronic lymphocytic leukemia.

The rearrangement uses TRBV7-6 and TRBJ1-1; no clear D gene. With 3 bases removed from V and 5 bases from J, the gap between germline ends came to 19 bases. The CDR3 totals 16 residues. Germline V gene data show CDR1 as SGHVS and CDR2 as FNYEAQ. The CDR3 sequence: CASSLSLIREKTEAFF. The CDR3 DNA is TGTGCCAGCAGCTTGTCACTAATAAGGGAGAAGACTGAAGCTTTCTTT.

V gene TRBV4-3 combines with J gene TRBJ2-1; D possibly corresponds to TRBD2 (5 bases). The CDR3 length is 14 residues. Trimming took 0 bases from V and 5 from J, leaving 8 bases between them. CDR1 and CDR2 from the germline V gene are LGHNA and YSLEER. CDR3 residues: CASSQDQRNNEQFF. The CDR3 DNA reads as TGCGCCAGCAGCCAAGATCAGCGGAACAATGAGCAGTTCTTC.

The genes are TRBV6-1 and TRBJ2-7; maybe TRBD2 (5 bases). CDR1 MNHNS and CDR2 SASEGT come from the germline V gene. The V end lost 6 bases, the J end lost 7 bases, and 16 bases lay between the germline ends. The length of the CDR3 is 13 residues. The CDR3 region has the DNA TGTGCCAGCAGGGAGGATCTAAGAGGGGAGCAGTACTTC. This codes for CASREDLRGEQYF.

The CDR3 loop is CASRVNSNQPQHF. The DNA for the CDR3 is TGTGCCAGCAGGGTCAATAGCAATCAGCCCCAGCATTTT. This chain connects TRBV7-2 to TRBJ1-5; D remains unclear. The germline V gene encodes CDR1 SGHTA and CDR2 FQGNSA. This CDR3 region has 13 residues. V shed 6 bases and J shed 0 bases, with 6 bases lying between them.

The V call is TRBV27, the J call TRBJ2-2; D is possibly TRBD2 (5 bases). Deletions cut 7 bases from V and 4 bases from J, with 10 bases between. Per germline, CDR1 MNHEY and CDR2 SMNVEV (reference sequence). CDR3 size: 13 residues. CDR3 loop: CASKIGSTGELFF. For the CDR3, the DNA is TGTGCCAGCAAAATAGGGAGCACCGGGGAGCTGTTTTTT.

This chain links TRBV4-2 with TRBJ2-5; TRBD1 matches at 7 bases. V lost 0 bases and J lost 2; bases outside the gene matches: 3. Germline V CDR1 and CDR2: LGHNA, YNFKEQ. The CDR3 consists of 15 residues. Written as DNA, the CDR3 is TGTGCCAGCAGCCAAGAGGACAGGAGACAAGAGACCCAGTACTTC. The encoded protein is CASSQEDRRQETQYF.

The J gene is TRBJ2-7, the V gene TRBV28, with 7 bases aligning to TRBD2. Losses at the gene ends were 5 bases for V and 6 bases for J; bases not matched to a gene: 10. Germline V gene lookup returns CDR1 MDHEN and CDR2 SYDVKM. The CDR3 is made up of 14 amino acids. The CDR3 nucleotides are TGTGCCAGCAGTCCCCCGGGCGGGAGCGGCGAGCAGTACTTC. Its protein is CASSPPGGSGEQYF.

This sequence joins TRBV7-8 and TRBJ2-7; 11 nucleotides agree with TRBD2. The V and J ends lost 4 bases and 6 bases, in that order; junction bases with no gene match: 8. The germline gives CDR1 SGHVS, CDR2 FQNEAQ. The CDR3 sequence is 15 residues long. The CDR3 reads CASSSGGLAGGEQYF. The CDR3 nucleotides read TGTGCCAGCAGCTCAGGGGGGCTAGCGGGAGGCGAGCAGTACTTC.

The chain uses TRBV5-6 and TRBJ1-6; 8 nucleotides agree with TRBD1. J lost 0 bases, V lost 3 bases, and 5 bases had no gene match. Germline V gene lookup returns CDR1 SGHDT and CDR2 YYEEEE. The CDR3 extends over 17 amino acids. The CDR3 sequence: CASSYYRGSSYNSPLHF. For the CDR3, the DNA is TGTGCCAGCAGCTACTACAGGGGGAGCTCCTATAATTCACCCCTCCACTTT.

V is TRBV5-1 and J is TRBJ2-1, with 8 positions matching TRBD1. This CDR3 spans 18 amino acids. Germline trimming cut 0 bases from V and 3 bases from J; bases unmatched to any gene: 11. The germline CDR1 and CDR2 sequences are SGHRS and YFSETQ. The CDR3, as DNA: TGCGCCAGCAGCTTGGATTCTCAGGGCAGGGGGCTCTACAATGAGCAGTTCTTC. It encodes CASSLDSQGRGLYNEQFF. Filled out from reference TRBV5-1 and TRBJ2-1, the complete variable domain reads KAGVTQTPRYLIKTRGQQVTLSCSPISGHRSVSWYQQTPGQGLQFLFEYFSETQRNKGNFPGRFSGRQFSNSRSEMNVSTLELGDSALYLCASSLDSQGRGLYNEQFFGPGTRLTVL.

This chain joins TRBV30 and TRBJ2-7; 11 nucleotides align to TRBD1. CDR1 and CDR2 from the germline V gene are GTSNPN and SVGIG (reference sequence). This CDR3 is built from 14 residues. J lost 3 bases, V lost 4 bases, and 5 bases had no gene match. The CDR3 region is CAWNSGTGGYEQYF. DNA for the CDR3: TGTGCCTGGAACTCCGGGACAGGGGGCTACGAGCAGTACTTC.

The chain recombines TRBV5-1 with TRBJ2-3; D gene unclear. The CDR3 is 14 residues long. The V and J ends lost 3 bases and 0 bases respectively, with 8 bases between them. The germline V gene has CDR1 SGHRS and CDR2 YFSETQ. In DNA form, the CDR3 reads TGCGCCAGCAGCTCCCCGGACAGCACAGATACGCAGTATTTT. Translating it yields CASSSPDSTDTQYF.

Remarks on this clone: Other DNA sequences within the sample encode an identical CDR3. V and J are TRBV28 and TRBJ2-7; 7 positions match TRBD1. This CDR3 contains 15 residues. The V segment lost 5 bases and the J segment 3 bases; nucleotides outside the gene matches: 10. Germline lookup yields CDR1 MDHEN and CDR2 SYDVKM. CDR3 loop: CASSPGLAGGYEQYF. The CDR3 nucleotides are TGTGCCAGCAGTCCTGGCCTAGCAGGGGGCTACGAGCAGTACTTC.

The chain couples TRBV6-1 to TRBJ2-7; D is undetermined. V lost 1 base and J 4 bases, leaving 14 bases between the germline ends. In germline, CDR1 is MNHNS, CDR2 SASEGT. The CDR3 has 15 amino acids. In nucleotides, the CDR3 is TGTGCCAGCAGTGAAGTAAACTACCCCTCGTACGAGCAGTACTTC. Amino acids: CASSEVNYPSYEQYF.

The chain has TRBV28 and TRBJ2-7; 8 bases align to TRBD2. Germline CDR1 and CDR2: MDHEN and SYDVKM. Trimming at V came to 5 bases and at J to 3 bases, leaving 15 bases not matched to a gene. The CDR3 consists of 17 residues. The CDR3 sequence is CASSVPSGTRNFYEQYF. In nucleotides, the CDR3 is TGTGCCAGCAGTGTCCCATCCGGGACTAGAAATTTCTACGAGCAGTACTTC.

This chain uses TRBV12-5 with TRBJ2-1; 16 nucleotides agree with TRBD2. V shed 6 bases, J shed 5 bases, and the junction held 7 bases outside the gene matches. Germline V gene sequence: CDR1 LGHNT, CDR2 FRNRAP. This CDR3 comprises 17 residues. The CDR3 loop reads CASGGGTSGRVNNEQFF. The CDR3 DNA reads TGTGCTAGTGGGGGAGGGACTAGCGGGAGGGTGAACAATGAGCAGTTCTTC.

This clone was seen a handful of times. The chain employs TRBV30 and TRBJ2-2; TRBD1 agrees at 8 bases. V lost 0 bases, J lost 5 bases, and 5 bases stayed unmatched. The CDR3 sequence is 15 residues long. From germline, CDR1 is GTSNPN and CDR2 SVGIG (reference sequence). In DNA form, the CDR3 reads TGTGCCTGGAGTGTCGGACAGGGATGGACCGGGGAGCTGTTTTTT. Amino acid sequence: CAWSVGQGWTGELFF.

The chain is built from TRBV7-9 and TRBJ1-1; D gene uncertain. The CDR3 has 15 amino acids. Germline values: CDR1 SEHNR, CDR2 FQNEAQ (reference sequence). V shed 1 base and J shed 10 bases, with 19 bases lying between them. The CDR3 region has the DNA TGTGCCAGCAGCTTAGATGGGCTCATCGAAGGTAGAGCTTTCTTT. This translates into CASSLDGLIEGRAFF.